These 9 T cell receptor beta chains were all obtained from the same sample, sequenced in a study of blood T cell repertoires in COVID-19. Using immunoSEQ multiplex PCR, the repertoire was profiled, and TCRdb retains in-frame clones only, with some absent. The repertoire holds roughly 260,000 clones, with about 88% as singletons. Sequenced material: peripheral blood. All receptors derive from a woman younger than 45 with COVID-19, enrolled during active disease.

This rearrangement joins TRBV2 to TRBJ1-1, with D tentatively TRBD1 (5 bases). Germline V gives CDR1 SNHLY, CDR2 FYNNEI. The CDR3 length is 15 residues. Trimming pared 6 bases from V and 1 base from J, leaving 15 bases between. CDR3 coding DNA: TGTGCCAGCAGGGGGGTGGCGGGGAAGAACACTGAAGCTTTCTTT. This sequence encodes CASRGVAGKNTEAFF.

The chain uses TRBV28 and TRBJ1-1; possibly TRBD1 for D (5 bases). The CDR3 is 14 residues long. Trimming took off 5 bases at V and 4 bases at J, with 14 bases between the two ends. In germline, CDR1 is MDHEN, CDR2 SYDVKM. The CDR3 sequence is CASSGAGSATEAFF. As DNA, the CDR3 is TGTGCCAGCAGTGGGGCGGGGAGCGCCACTGAAGCTTTCTTT.

V and J are TRBV3-1 (or the pseudogene TRBV3-2) and TRBJ2-3; possibly TRBD1 for D (6 bases). Per germline, CDR1 LGHDT and CDR2 YNNKEL (reference sequence). The V and J ends lost 4 bases and 1 base respectively, with 15 bases between them. This CDR3 has 16 residues. The CDR3 here is CASSPTGLPRTDTQYF. The CDR3, as DNA: TGTGCCAGCAGCCCCACAGGGCTTCCCCGCACAGATACGCAGTATTTT.

The V call is TRBV7-9, the J call TRBJ1-4; 8 nucleotides agree with TRBD1. This CDR3 has 16 amino acids. CDR1 is SEHNR and CDR2 is FQNEAQ in the germline V gene (reference sequence). The V and J ends lost 1 base and 5 bases, in that order; junction bases with no gene match: 6. The CDR3 is CASSLGDRGTNEKLFF. DNA for the CDR3: TGTGCCAGCAGCTTAGGAGACAGGGGCACCAATGAAAAACTGTTTTTT.

The chain employs TRBV11-2 and TRBJ2-1; TRBD2 aligns across 12 bases. This CDR3 region has 18 residues. V lost 1 base to trimming and J lost 9 bases; unmatched junction nucleotides: 13. In germline, CDR1 is SGHAT, CDR2 FQNNGV. The CDR3 sequence: CASSLGVGASGREGEQFF. The DNA for the CDR3 is TGTGCCAGCAGCTTAGGAGTGGGGGCTAGCGGGAGGGAGGGTGAGCAGTTCTTC.

This chain links TRBV2 with TRBJ1-4; 9 bases are shared with TRBD1. The CDR3 extends over 15 amino acids. V trimming: 6 bases; J trimming: 6 bases; junction bases outside the gene matches: 8. CDR1 and CDR2 (germline): SNHLY, FYNNEI. CDR3 sequence (DNA): TGTGCCAGCAGGGCGGACAGGGGAGGTCATGAAAAACTGTTTTTT. This codes for CASRADRGGHEKLFF.

The chain employs TRBV7-2 and TRBJ2-7; maybe TRBD1 (5 bases). Deletions cut 2 bases from V and 3 bases from J, with 5 bases between. Germline CDR1 reads SGHTA; CDR2 reads FQGNSA. The CDR3 totals 12 residues. This CDR3 is CASSLQGYEQYF. In DNA, the CDR3 is TGTGCCAGCAGCTTACAGGGCTACGAGCAGTACTTC.

The chain carries TRBV29-1 and TRBJ2-1; 8 bases line up with TRBD1. The germline CDR1 and CDR2 sequences are SQVTM and ANQGSEA. After removal of 7 bases from V and 8 bases from J, the junction contained 7 bases not matched to a gene. The CDR3 loop spans 12 amino acids. CDR3 coding DNA: TGCAGCGCCAGGGGGCAGGTCGATGAGCAGTTCTTC. Amino acid sequence: CSARGQVDEQFF.

Here the CDR3 reads CAIRKDAVGYTF. The DNA for the CDR3 is TGTGCCATCAGGAAAGACGCGGTTGGCTACACCTTC. The rearrangement joins TRBV10-3 to TRBJ1-2; D is ambiguous. The CDR3 is 12 residues long. Between the trimmed V and J ends, which lost 6 bases and 7 bases, there was a span of 12 bases. Germline values: CDR1 ENHRY, CDR2 SYGVKD.